These T cell receptor beta chains were read from a single sample in a study of blood T cell repertoires in COVID-19. Repertoires were generated with immunoSEQ multiplex PCR, while TCRdb's copy carries only in-frame clones and drops some. The sample has around 130,000 clones; less than 90% are singletons. The specimen was PBMCs or T cells enriched from blood (not recorded which). These receptors were obtained from a woman between 50 and 59 years old who had recovered from COVID-19. The CDR3 runs from the conserved cysteine through the conserved F or W. The D gene is left open where the match is weak. Clone size, where shown, is once, few, many, or a class for clones that have expanded.

16,TRBD1,TRBJ1-1,.,TRBV19,TGTGCCAGTAGTTCCAGGGGGCTTTTGGTGAACACTGAAGCTTTCTTT,CASSSRGLLVNTEAFF
15,.,TRBJ2-7,.,TRBV7-7,TGTGCTAGCAGCTTAGGGCAGGGCATCGCCTACGAGCAGTACTTC,CASSLGQGIAYEQYF
15,TRBD1,TRBJ2-1,.,TRBV6-2/TRBV6-3,TGTGCCAGCAGTTACGGGACAGGGGGCTCGCATGAGCAGTTCTTC,CASSYGTGGSHEQFF
15,TRBD1,TRBJ1-3,.,TRBV6-2/TRBV6-3,TGTGCCAGCAGCCGACAGGGGACCGTTCGAAACACCATATATTTT,CASSRQGTVRNTIYF
15,TRBD1,TRBJ1-2,once,TRBV27,TGTGCCAGCAAACCGGGACAGGGGTCGGGTTATGGCTACACCTTC,CASKPGQGSGYGYTF
15,TRBD1,TRBJ2-7,.,TRBV4-3,TGCGCCAGCAGCCAATCCTGGACAGGTCCCTACGAGCAGTACTTC,CASSQSWTGPYEQYF
14,.,TRBJ2-7,.,TRBV10-3,TGTGCCATCAGTGTCGGAGGTGTCTCCTACGAGCAGTACTTC,CAISVGGVSYEQYF
16,.,TRBJ1-1,.,TRBV2,TGTGCCAGCAAGGCTGGCAGGGAGGCTGTGAACACTGAAGCTTTCTTT,CASKAGREAVNTEAFF
13,.,TRBJ2-3,.,TRBV27,TGTGCCAGCAGTTCACTACACACAGATACGCAGTATTTT,CASSSLHTDTQYF
15,.,TRBJ1-2,.,TRBV29-1,TGCAGCGTTGAAGAGGCGGGCTATTCAGTCTATGGCTACACCTTC,CSVEEAGYSVYGYTF
13,.,TRBJ1-1,.,TRBV10-1,TGCGCCAGCAGTGGTCATGCCGGGACTGAAGCTTTCTTT,CASSGHAGTEAFF
17,.,TRBJ2-1,.,TRBV19,TGTGCCAGTAGTACTTCGGACCGGGGAGGGGGGAGAAATGAGCAGTTCTTC,CASSTSDRGGGRNEQFF
13,.,TRBJ1-5,.,TRBV5-8,TGTGCCAGCAGCTTAGACAGAAATCAGCCCCAGCATTTT,CASSLDRNQPQHF
15,TRBD2,TRBJ2-3,.,TRBV6-5,TGTGCCAGCAGCTTTAGCGGGTCTAGCACAGATACGCAGTATTTT,CASSFSGSSTDTQYF
15,TRBD2,TRBJ2-2,.,TRBV6-5,TGTGCCAGCAGCTCAGGGTGGACTAGTACCGGGGAGCTGTTTTTT,CASSSGWTSTGELFF
14,.,TRBJ1-6,.,TRBV15,TGTGCCACCAGCACGTTTGGAGAGGGTTCACCCCTCCACTTT,CATSTFGEGSPLHF
17,TRBD2,TRBJ2-3,.,TRBV27,TGTGCCAGCAGTCCATCTGGACTAGCGGGGAGCACAGATACGCAGTATTTT,CASSPSGLAGSTDTQYF
13,.,TRBJ1-2,.,TRBV3-1/TRBV3-2,TGTGCCAGCAGCCAAGCGGGGGATAGGGCTAGAACCTTC,CASSQAGDRARTF
15,TRBD2,TRBJ2-2,.,TRBV5-4,TGTGCCAGCAGTCTTGCTTGGACTAGCCCCGGGGAGCTGTTTTTT,CASSLAWTSPGELFF
15,.,TRBJ1-5,.,TRBV18,TGTGCCAGCTCACCGGGGGCAGGGGCTAATCAGCCCCAGCATTTT,CASSPGAGANQPQHF
12,.,TRBJ2-1,.,TRBV7-9,TGTGCCAGCAGCTTGGCAACAGGGGAGCAGTTCTTC,CASSLATGEQFF
18,.,TRBJ1-5,.,TRBV10-3,TGTGCCATCAGTGAGGGGGGCCCGGGACACGAAGGCGGTCAGCCCCAGCATTTT,CAISEGGPGHEGGQPQHF
14,.,TRBJ1-1,.,TRBV7-2,TGTGCCAGCAGCTTACAGATATTGAACACTGAAGCTTTCTTT,CASSLQILNTEAFF
14,.,TRBJ2-2,.,TRBV7-8,TGTGCCAGCAGCCTAGGCTACAACACCGGGGAGCTGTTTTTT,CASSLGYNTGELFF
14,.,TRBJ1-5,.,TRBV3-1/TRBV3-2,TGTGCCAGCAGCCAAGGCGGGGGCAATCAGCCCCAGCATTTT,CASSQGGGNQPQHF
15,.,TRBJ2-2,.,TRBV19,TGTGCCAGTAGCCAACAGGGAACGAACACCGGGGAGCTGTTTTTT,CASSQQGTNTGELFF
14,TRBD1,TRBJ2-1,.,TRBV4-3,TGCGCCAGCAGCCAAGAAGGGGGCCCACTTGAGCAGTTCTTC,CASSQEGGPLEQFF
17,.,TRBJ1-6,.,TRBV15,TGTGCCACCAGCAGACCAGGAACCGACAAGGCCCATTCACCCCTCCACTTT,CATSRPGTDKAHSPLHF
15,.,TRBJ2-7,once,TRBV11-3,TGTGCCAGCAGCTTGAGGCTAGCTCTTATCTACGAGCAGTACTTC,CASSLRLALIYEQYF
19,.,TRBJ1-5,once,TRBV19,TGTGCCAGTAGTATAGGAGGTGAACTCGCAGGGCGCTTGGATCAGCCCCAGCATTTT,CASSIGGELAGRLDQPQHF
16,.,TRBJ1-4,.,TRBV2,TGTGCCAGCAGTGAAGGGGGGGGGACTGCTAATGAAAAACTGTTTTTT,CASSEGGGTANEKLFF
16,.,TRBJ1-1,.,TRBV19,TGTGCCAGTAGTATAAGGTTGGGACAAATGAACACTGAAGCTTTCTTT,CASSIRLGQMNTEAFF
16,TRBD2,TRBJ2-1,.,TRBV3-1/TRBV3-2,TGTGCCAGCAGCCAAGAGTGGAGCGGGACCTACAATGAGCAGTTCTTC,CASSQEWSGTYNEQFF
19,.,TRBJ1-5,once,TRBV3-1/TRBV3-2,TGTGCCAGCAGTCCCCCGTCAGGGTTCCCAAATTATAGCAATCAGCCCCAGCATTTT,CASSPPSGFPNYSNQPQHF
19,TRBD1,TRBJ2-6,.,TRBV9,TGTGCCAGCAGCGGTCAACCGGGACAGGGCCTCTCTGGGGCCAACGTCCTGACTTTC,CASSGQPGQGLSGANVLTF
12,TRBD1,TRBJ1-2,.,TRBV5-1,TGCGCCACCGCCATAAAAACAGGGGAGTTCACCTTC,CATAIKTGEFTF
11,.,TRBJ2-7,.,TRBV10-3,TGTGCCATCAGTGAACTCGGGGAGCAGTACTTC,CAISELGEQYF
16,.,TRBJ2-7,.,TRBV7-2,TGTGCCAGCAGCTTAGATTCAGGGGGGAATCCCTACGAGCAGTACTTC,CASSLDSGGNPYEQYF
14,.,TRBJ2-7,.,TRBV6-6,TGTGCCAGCAGTTCCCGAGGAGGAGCCTACGAGCAGTACTTC,CASSSRGGAYEQYF
11,.,TRBJ1-2,.,TRBV7-8,TGTGCCAGCAGCCAGGGGAAGGGCTACACCTTC,CASSQGKGYTF
17,.,TRBJ2-2,.,TRBV3-1/TRBV3-2,TGTGCCAGCAGCCAACCCCTTGCTGATGGGGCATTCGGGGAGCTGTTTTTT,CASSQPLADGAFGELFF
14,TRBD1,TRBJ2-7,once,TRBV29-1,TGCAGCGTCATTACCGGGACAGGGGACTACGAGCAGTACTTC,CSVITGTGDYEQYF
14,TRBD1,TRBJ2-4,.,TRBV4-3,TGCGCCAGCAGCCATACAGGGGAGCACAACATTCAGTACTTC,CASSHTGEHNIQYF